These 9 T cell receptor beta chains were all obtained from the same sample, sequenced in a study of blood T cell repertoires in COVID-19. Assay used: immunoSEQ multiplex PCR; TCRdb lists only in-frame clones, some missing. The table lists more than 60,000 clones, around 90% of them singletons, with approximately 5% in the top ten. Sequenced sample: peripheral blood. The origin of the receptors is a human donor in a cohort sampled during active COVID-19.

The chain recombines TRBV20-1 with TRBJ2-7; D not resolved. V shed 3 bases and J shed 1 base, with 7 bases lying between them. Germline CDR1 and CDR2: DFQATT and SNEGSKA (reference sequence). CDR3 size: 12 residues. The CDR3 sequence: CSASSISYEQYF. The CDR3 DNA is TGCAGTGCTAGTTCTATATCCTACGAGCAGTACTTC.

For the CDR3, the DNA is TGCGCCAGCAGTGATCGGGGTTCCTACAATGAGCAGTTCTTC. It translates to CASSDRGSYNEQFF. This chain links TRBV10-2 with TRBJ2-1; D is perhaps TRBD2 (5 bases). The V end lost 3 bases, the J end lost 1 base, and 7 bases lay between the germline ends. The CDR3 has 14 residues. CDR1 is WSHSY and CDR2 is SAAADI in the germline V gene.

V and J are TRBV24-1 and TRBJ2-3; D may be TRBD2 (5 bases). The CDR3 is 13 amino acids. Looked up from germline, CDR1 is KGHDR and CDR2 is SFDVKD. The V end was cut by 3 bases, the J end by 4 bases, with 7 bases between. The CDR3 spells CATSDLAADTQYF. CDR3 sequence (DNA): TGTGCCACCAGTGATCTAGCCGCAGATACGCAGTATTTT.

This clone was counted between two and nine times. The rearrangement links TRBV10-2 to TRBJ2-1, with 9 positions matching TRBD2. The CDR3 loop spans 12 amino acids. Per the germline V gene, CDR1 is WSHSY and CDR2 is SAAADI. J gave up 15 bases and V 3 bases, and 6 bases lay outside the gene matches. CDR3 sequence: CASSDYLAGLFF. The CDR3 region has the DNA TGCGCCAGCAGTGACTACCTAGCGGGGTTGTTCTTC.

The rearrangement uses TRBV18 and TRBJ1-1; possible D gene TRBD1, 5 bases. The CDR3 has 14 amino acids. The germline gives CDR1 KGHSH, CDR2 LQKENI. The V and J ends lost 4 bases and 1 base respectively, with 10 bases between them. CDR3 in amino acids: CASSQGTRNTEAFF. CDR3 nucleotides: TGTGCCAGCTCACAGGGGACTAGGAACACTGAAGCTTTCTTT.

The V call is TRBV5-1, the J call TRBJ2-3, with 7 bases aligning to TRBD2. The CDR3 length is 15 residues. In germline, CDR1 is SGHRS, CDR2 YFSETQ. Trimming took 2 bases from V and 4 from J; bases not matched to a gene: 7. The CDR3 loop is CASSFIGGGSDTQYF. In nucleotides, the CDR3 is TGCGCCAGCAGCTTTATAGGCGGGGGATCAGATACGCAGTATTTT. The variable domain in full, completed from reference TRBV5-1 and TRBJ2-3, reads KAGVTQTPRYLIKTRGQQVTLSCSPISGHRSVSWYQQTPGQGLQFLFEYFSETQRNKGNFPGRFSGRQFSNSRSEMNVSTLELGDSALYLCASSFIGGGSDTQYFGPGTRLTVL.

The rearrangement joins TRBV4-3 to TRBJ2-7, with TRBD1 matching 8 bases. The germline V gene has CDR1 LGHNA and CDR2 YSLEER. The CDR3 has 15 amino acids. V lost 4 bases and J lost 4; bases outside the gene matches: 9. CDR3 sequence: CASSRDRGSLYEQYF. CDR3 DNA sequence: TGCGCCAGCAGCCGTGACAGGGGCTCTTTGTACGAGCAGTACTTC.

In the case of this clone: The germline gene is not matched at one end of the junction; a read error may be the cause. The chain combines TRBV2 with TRBJ2-7, with D unresolved. This CDR3 is 14 amino acids long. CDR1 SNHLY and CDR2 FYNNEI come from the germline V gene. The DNA for the CDR3 is TGTGCCAGCAGTGAAGCCCACGCCAGTTACGCGCAGTACTTC. Its protein is CASSEAHASYAQYF.

The V and J genes are TRBV7-3 and TRBJ2-3; D gene uncertain. Germline V gives CDR1 SGHTA, CDR2 FQGTGA. V was shortened by 5 bases and J by 0 bases, with 9 bases between the two germline ends. The CDR3 runs to 14 residues. CDR3 protein: CASSHSHSTDTQYF. The DNA of the CDR3 is TGTGCCAGCAGCCATTCCCATAGCACAGATACGCAGTATTTT. Full variable domain (rest looked up from reference TRBV7-3 and TRBJ2-3): GAGVSQTPSNKVTEKGKYVELRCDPISGHTALYWYRQSLGQGPEFLIYFQGTGAADDSGLPNDRFFAVRPEGSVSTLKIQRTERGDSAVYLCASSHSHSTDTQYFGPGTRLTVL.